Sequencing of this TCR beta chain was carried out in a study of T cells after yellow fever vaccination. From the 5' RACE reads, TCRdb called clonotypes with MiXCR, one entry per CDR3 protein. The profile covers over 250,000 distinct CDR3 sequences, with about 5.2% appearing a single time and about 3.5% taken by the ten largest. This clonotype was seen only a few times. Its antigen is as yet unknown. Study-level points and caveats: Highly abundant clonotypes carried over from the bulk population could end up in FACS-sorted repertoires as contaminants.

Germline V gene sequence: CDR1 LNHDA, CDR2 SQIVND (reference sequence). The CDR3 has 16 residues. The V and J ends lost 5 bases and 2 bases, in that order; junction bases with no gene match: 10. The clonotype comes from a man aged 18-30 years who received the YFV17D yellow fever vaccine. This rearrangement joins TRBV19 to TRBJ2-7; 9 positions agree with TRBD1. The material sequenced was CD4+ T cells sorted from PBMCs, taken on the day of the yellow fever booster vaccination. The CDR3 region has the DNA TGTGCCAGTAGTCCCCTCCAGGGACAGGGTCCCTACGAGCAGTACTTC. Protein sequence: CASSPLQGQGPYEQYF.